This TCR beta chain was identified in a study of T cell clusters in autoimmune cytopenias. Some 39,000 genome equivalents of blood DNA were amplified for TRB. This CDR3 comprises 13 residues. One tube held mixed TRB-A and TRB-B primer pools for touch-down PCR. TCRdb re-called the multiplex PCR reads; every CDR3 protein appears as one record, without DNA. The listing contains fewer than 4,500 distinct CDR3 sequences. The sample was also linked to a second study, of T cell repertoires in aging, cancer and after chemotherapy.

This clonotype originated in a human donor in good health. The rearrangement joins TRBV12-3 or TRBV12-4 to TRBJ1-6. Sequenced: peripheral blood. The CDR3 protein is CASSLMADSPLHF.